Sequencing of this TCR beta chain was carried out in a study of CD8 T cells in Susac syndrome (dated by TCRdb to between 2017 and 2020). For the wider study: The study used repertoire sequencing to test whether antigen drove CD8+ T cell activation and differentiation in Susac syndrome. The clonality of the CD8+ T cell repertoire was compared across about a dozen healthy donors, around 14 Susac syndrome patients and around 16 multiple sclerosis patients.

This clonotype showed up just once. The clone's antigen remains unknown. The sample holds no much larger clone one base away, and base qualities are not on file. One read alone is weak evidence. Peripheral blood CD8+ and CD4+ T cells from healthy donors, Susac syndrome patients and multiple sclerosis patients were profiled by high-throughput TCR beta sequencing. The multiple sclerosis controls were treatment-naive patients who had stable or active relapsing-remitting disease and met the revised McDonald criteria. Bulk CD8+ and CD4+ T cells were purified by magnetic negative isolation, whereas CD8+ TEMRA cells were enriched by FACS. Blood was collected in EDTA tubes and processed within 24 hours, with PBMCs isolated through density gradient centrifugation. PBMCs intended for TCR sequencing were cryopreserved in liquid nitrogen and were subsequently thawed in a 37 degrees C water bath. The sorted or isolated CD4+, CD8+ and CD8+ TEMRA cells reached a purity of at least 90%.

Sequences MNHEY (CDR1) and SMNVEV (CDR2) are obtained from the germline V gene (reference sequence). Including cysteine and phenylalanine, the CDR3 has 14 amino acids. The DNA shown is the 42-base CDR3, in frame from base 1. V loses 2 bases of germline sequence and J loses 1 base, and the interval between the two ends is 8 bases. RNA was extracted with the RNeasy kit and roughly 0.5 to 1 ug was reverse transcribed using random hexamers. TCR beta CDR3 regions were amplified with the immunoSEQ multiplex PCR assay covering 54 Vbeta and 13 Jbeta segments. To correct PCR amplification bias, a synthetic template baseline was used for both primer optimization and computational correction. In the paper's pipeline: Reads were annotated to V, D and J genes according to IMGT and were analyzed with immunoSEQ Analyzer, with only productive sequences retained. Clonality was calculated as one minus the Shannon entropy normalized by log2 of the number of productive unique sequences. Public and private clones were assessed among the 100 most prevalent clones of each patient and control. Clones were defined as Susac-specific if absent from the healthy and MS cohorts, from 1052 published viral clones and from other ImmuneACCESS disease sequences. In-frame beta chains were kept once TCRdb had trimmed the public reads at Q25 with fastp and called clones with MiXCR. When rows share a CDR3 protein, they turn into one entry using the most common DNA and genes. These V and J calls rely on TCRdb rather than the paper's analysis. Counted in this sample were 150,000 to 180,000 distinct CDR3 sequences; around 95% of them appeared once. The biggest ten clones account for 0.2% to 0.25% of the sample.

Here is what the overall study found, with its caveats: The study acknowledged that relatively few individuals were included in the TCR sequencing and HLA analysis.

The receptor's source is a human donor with multiple sclerosis. The chain was built from TRBV27 and TRBJ1-1, and the D gene may be TRBD1, 5 bases matching. Sequencing was done on a sample of CD8+ T cells from PBMCs. The base sequence is TGTGCCAGCAGTTTAATCGGGGGGAACACTGAAGCTTTCTTT. This yields the protein CASSLIGGNTEAFF.